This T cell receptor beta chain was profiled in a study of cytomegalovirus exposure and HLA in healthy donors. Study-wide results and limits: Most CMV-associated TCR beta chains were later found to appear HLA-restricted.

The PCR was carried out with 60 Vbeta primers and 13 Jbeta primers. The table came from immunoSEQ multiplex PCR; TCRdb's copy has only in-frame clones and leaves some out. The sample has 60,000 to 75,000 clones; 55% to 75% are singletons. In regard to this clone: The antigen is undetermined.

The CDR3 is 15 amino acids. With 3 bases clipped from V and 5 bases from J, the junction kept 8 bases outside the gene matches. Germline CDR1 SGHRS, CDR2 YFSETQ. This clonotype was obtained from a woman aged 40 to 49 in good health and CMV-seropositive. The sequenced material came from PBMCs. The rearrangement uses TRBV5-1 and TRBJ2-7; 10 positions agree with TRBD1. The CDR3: CASSYAGQGSDEQYF. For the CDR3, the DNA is TGCGCCAGCAGCTACGCGGGACAGGGGAGTGACGAGCAGTACTTC.